This T cell receptor beta chain was observed in a study of Graves' ophthalmopathy and Graves' hyperthyroidism. This CDR3 comprises 14 residues. Germline assignment: CDR1 SGHNT and CDR2 YYREEE (reference sequence). V lost 3 bases and J lost 7, with 16 bases in between. This clonotype was observed many times. Patients were excluded if they had other autoimmune diseases or uncontrolled infections, and likewise if pregnancy or lactation applied. Investigators amplified TCR beta CDR3 regions from RNA transcripts. HTBI primers primed a first-round RT-PCR, and a second-round multiplex PCR followed. TCRdb passed the multiplex PCR reads through MiXCR, listing each CDR3 protein once. The sample consists of over 40,000 distinct CDR3 sequences, over 45% of them appearing once.

This TCR was sampled from an adult man with Graves' ophthalmopathy. The sequenced sample was peripheral blood. V usage is TRBV5-4 and J usage is TRBJ1-2, with D maybe TRBD1 (6 bases). The CDR3 spells CASSSPLGGGGYTF. CDR3 in DNA: TGTGCCAGCAGCTCACCCCTGGGAGGGGGTGGCTACACCTTC.